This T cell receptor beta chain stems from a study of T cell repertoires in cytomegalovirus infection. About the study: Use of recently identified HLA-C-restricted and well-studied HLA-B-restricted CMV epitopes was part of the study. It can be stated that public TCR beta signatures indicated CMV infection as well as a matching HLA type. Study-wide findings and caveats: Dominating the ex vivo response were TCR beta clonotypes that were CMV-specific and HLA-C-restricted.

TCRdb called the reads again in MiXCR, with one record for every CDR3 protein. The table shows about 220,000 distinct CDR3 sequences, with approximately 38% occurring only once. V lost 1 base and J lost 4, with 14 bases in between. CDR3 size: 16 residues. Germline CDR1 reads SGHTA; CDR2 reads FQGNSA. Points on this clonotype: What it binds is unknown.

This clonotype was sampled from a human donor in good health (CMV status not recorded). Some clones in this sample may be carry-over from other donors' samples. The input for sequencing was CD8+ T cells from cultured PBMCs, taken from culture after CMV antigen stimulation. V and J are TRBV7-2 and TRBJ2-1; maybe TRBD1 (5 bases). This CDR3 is CASSLDRYPLYNEQFF. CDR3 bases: TGTGCCAGCAGCTTAGACAGGTACCCACTTTACAATGAGCAGTTCTTC.